This T cell receptor beta chain came from a study of blood T cells in healthy people across ages. Details on this clonotype: Its antigen is not identified.

Per sample, extraction of total RNA gave at least 5.5 micrograms in every case. It was with a sample-barcoded 5' primer and a J-beta primer mix that a second PCR of roughly 7 to 12 cycles was run. TCRdb used MiXCR to reprocess the 5' RACE reads, holding one entry per CDR3 protein. The table includes 450,000 to 700,000 distinct CDR3 sequences, 25% to 30% detected once. Study-wide results and caveats: Per million T cells, TCR beta diversity dropped about linearly as age rose.

This clonotype originated in a woman between 65 and 79 years old in good health. Sample: blood.

The CDR3 DNA reads as TGTGCCAGCAGCTTACACTCCGGGGGGACTAGCACAGATACGCAGTATTTT. Its translation: CASSLHSGGTSTDTQYF. The V gene is TRBV7-8, the J gene TRBJ2-3; 7 bases are a match to TRBD2. V was pared by 2 bases and J by 0 bases, with 8 bases of the junction left unmatched. CDR3 size: 17 residues. Germline lookup yields CDR1 SGHVS and CDR2 FQNEAQ.